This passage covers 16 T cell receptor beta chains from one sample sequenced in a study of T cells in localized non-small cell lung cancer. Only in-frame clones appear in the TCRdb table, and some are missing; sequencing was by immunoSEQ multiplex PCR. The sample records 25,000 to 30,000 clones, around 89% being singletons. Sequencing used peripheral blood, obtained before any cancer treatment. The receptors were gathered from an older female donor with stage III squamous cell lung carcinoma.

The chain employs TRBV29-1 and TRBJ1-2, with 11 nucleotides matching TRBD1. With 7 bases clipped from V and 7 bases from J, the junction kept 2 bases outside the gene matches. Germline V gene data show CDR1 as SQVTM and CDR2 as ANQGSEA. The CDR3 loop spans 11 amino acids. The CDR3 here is CSGGTGGGYTF. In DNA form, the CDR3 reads TGCAGCGGAGGGACAGGGGGTGGCTACACCTTC.

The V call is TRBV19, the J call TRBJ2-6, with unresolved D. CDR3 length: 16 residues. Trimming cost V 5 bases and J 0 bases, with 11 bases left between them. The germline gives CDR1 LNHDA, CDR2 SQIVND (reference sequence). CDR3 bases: TGTGCCAGTAGTCCTCTGACCATCTCTGGGGCCAACGTCCTGACTTTC. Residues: CASSPLTISGANVLTF.

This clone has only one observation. CDR3: CASRVLAGGAYNEQFF. CDR3 coding DNA: TGTGCCAGCAGGGTACTAGCGGGAGGGGCCTACAATGAGCAGTTCTTC. The genes are TRBV2 and TRBJ2-1, with 13 bases lining up with TRBD2. Trimming took 6 bases from V and 2 from J; bases not matched to a gene: 4. CDR3 length: 16 amino acids. The V gene's germline CDR1 is SNHLY and CDR2 FYNNEI.

Written as DNA, the CDR3 is TGTGCCAGCAGCTTGATTGACACGGGGTTAGAAGCTTTCTTT. As protein: CASSLIDTGLEAFF. This chain links TRBV5-6 with TRBJ1-1; no definite D call. CDR1 is SGHDT, CDR2 YYEEEE, per germline. The ends were cut back, 1 base at V and 8 bases at J, with 15 bases in the middle. The CDR3 totals 14 residues.

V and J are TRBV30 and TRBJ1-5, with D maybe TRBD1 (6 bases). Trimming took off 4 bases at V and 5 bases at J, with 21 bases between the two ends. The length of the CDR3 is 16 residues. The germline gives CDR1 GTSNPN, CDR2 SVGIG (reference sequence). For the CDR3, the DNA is TGTGCCTGGAAGCTGGGGGCAGGGGATTACGATCAGCCCCAGCATTTT. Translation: CAWKLGAGDYDQPQHF.

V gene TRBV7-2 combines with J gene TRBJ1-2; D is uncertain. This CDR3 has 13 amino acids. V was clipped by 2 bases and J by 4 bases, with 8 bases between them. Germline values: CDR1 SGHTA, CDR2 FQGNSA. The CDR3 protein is CASSLTGSYGYTF. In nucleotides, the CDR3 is TGTGCCAGCAGCTTAACGGGTAGCTATGGCTACACCTTC.

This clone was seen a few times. The CDR3 nucleotides read TGTGCCAGCAGCTGGACAGGGATCACTGAAGCTTTCTTT. It translates to CASSWTGITEAFF. V usage is TRBV7-2 and J usage is TRBJ1-1, with TRBD1 identical over 8 bases. The CDR3 spans 13 residues. The V gene end was trimmed by 4 bases and the J gene end by 4 bases; junction bases not matched to a gene: 2. Germline lookup yields CDR1 SGHTA and CDR2 FQGNSA. The full variable domain, with the rest looked up from reference TRBV7-2 and TRBJ1-1, is GAGVSQSPSNKVTEKGKDVELRCDPISGHTALYWYRQSLGQGLEFLIYFQGNSAPDKSGLPSDRFSAERTGGSVSTLTIQRTQQEDSAVYLCASSWTGITEAFFGQGTRLTVV.

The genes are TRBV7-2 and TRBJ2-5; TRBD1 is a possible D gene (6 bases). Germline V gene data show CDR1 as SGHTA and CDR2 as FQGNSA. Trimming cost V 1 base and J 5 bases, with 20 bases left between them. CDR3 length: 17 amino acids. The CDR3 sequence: CASSLGAFRGLGETQYF. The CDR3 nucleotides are TGTGCCAGCAGCTTAGGAGCCTTCAGGGGTTTAGGGGAGACCCAGTACTTC.

The CDR3 protein is CASSVRQGGVTETQYF. The CDR3 nucleotides are TGTGCCAGCAGTGTACGACAGGGTGGGGTGACAGAGACCCAGTACTTC. V is TRBV2 and J is TRBJ2-5, with TRBD1 matching over 7 bases. The CDR3 loop spans 16 amino acids. The germline gives CDR1 SNHLY, CDR2 FYNNEI. V was clipped by 4 bases and J by 4 bases; unmatched bases: 12.

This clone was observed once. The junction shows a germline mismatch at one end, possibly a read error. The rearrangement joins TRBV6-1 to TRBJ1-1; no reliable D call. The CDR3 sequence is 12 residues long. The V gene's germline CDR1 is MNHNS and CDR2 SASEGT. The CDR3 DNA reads TGTGCCAGCAGGACCTCGAACATTGAAGCTTTCTTT. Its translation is CASRTSNIEAFF.

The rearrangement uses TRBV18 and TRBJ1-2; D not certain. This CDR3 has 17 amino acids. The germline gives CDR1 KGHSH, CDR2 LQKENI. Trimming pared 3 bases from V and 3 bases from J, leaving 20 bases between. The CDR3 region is CASSPTLGRQRDYGYTF. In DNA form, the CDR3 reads TGTGCCAGCTCACCGACCCTTGGCAGGCAGCGTGACTATGGCTACACCTTC.

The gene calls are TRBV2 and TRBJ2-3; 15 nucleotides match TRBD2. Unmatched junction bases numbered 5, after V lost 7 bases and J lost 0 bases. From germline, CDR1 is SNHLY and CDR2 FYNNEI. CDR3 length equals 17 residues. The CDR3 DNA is TGTGCCAGCAAGCGGACTAGCGGGGGGGCTAGCACAGATACGCAGTATTTT. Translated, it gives CASKRTSGGASTDTQYF. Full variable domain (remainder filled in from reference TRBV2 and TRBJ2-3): EPEVTQTPSHQVTQMGQEVILRCVPISNHLYFYWYRQILGQKVEFLVSFYNNEISEKSEIFDDQFSVERPDGSNFTLKIRSTKLEDSAMYFCASKRTSGGASTDTQYFGPGTRLTVL.

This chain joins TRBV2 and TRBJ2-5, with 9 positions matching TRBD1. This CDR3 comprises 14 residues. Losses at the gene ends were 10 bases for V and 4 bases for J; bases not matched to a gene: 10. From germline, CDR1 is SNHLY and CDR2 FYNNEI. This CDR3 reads CAILPGQGTETQYF. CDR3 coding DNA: TGTGCCATTCTACCGGGACAGGGCACAGAGACCCAGTACTTC.

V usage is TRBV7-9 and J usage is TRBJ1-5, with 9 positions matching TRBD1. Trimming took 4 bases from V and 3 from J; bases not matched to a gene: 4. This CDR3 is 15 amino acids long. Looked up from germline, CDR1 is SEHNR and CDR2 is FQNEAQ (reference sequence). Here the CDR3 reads CASSSGQGVNQPQHF. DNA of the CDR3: TGTGCCAGCAGCTCGGGACAGGGAGTCAATCAGCCCCAGCATTTT.

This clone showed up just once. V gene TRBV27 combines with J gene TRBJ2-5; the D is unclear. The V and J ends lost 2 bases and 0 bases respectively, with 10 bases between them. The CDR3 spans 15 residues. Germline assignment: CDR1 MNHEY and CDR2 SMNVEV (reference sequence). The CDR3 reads CASSLMAAYQETQYF. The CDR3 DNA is TGTGCCAGCAGTTTAATGGCAGCTTACCAAGAGACCCAGTACTTC.

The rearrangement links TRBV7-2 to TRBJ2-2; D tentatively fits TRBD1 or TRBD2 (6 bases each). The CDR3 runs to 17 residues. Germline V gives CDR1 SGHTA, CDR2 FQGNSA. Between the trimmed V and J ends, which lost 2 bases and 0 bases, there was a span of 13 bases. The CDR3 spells CASSLRRGAANTGELFF. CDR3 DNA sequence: TGTGCCAGCAGCTTAAGAAGGGGGGCGGCGAACACCGGGGAGCTGTTTTTT.